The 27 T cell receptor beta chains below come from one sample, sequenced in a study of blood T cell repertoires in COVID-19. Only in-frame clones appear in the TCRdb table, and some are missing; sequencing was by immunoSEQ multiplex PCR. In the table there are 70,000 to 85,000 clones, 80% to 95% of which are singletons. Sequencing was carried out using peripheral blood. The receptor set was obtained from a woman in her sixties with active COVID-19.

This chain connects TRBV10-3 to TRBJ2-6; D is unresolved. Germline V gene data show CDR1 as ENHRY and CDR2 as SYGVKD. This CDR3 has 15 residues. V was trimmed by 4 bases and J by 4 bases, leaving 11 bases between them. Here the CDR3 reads CAISGLRVGANVLTF. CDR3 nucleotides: TGTGCCATCAGTGGTTTACGGGTAGGGGCCAACGTCCTGACTTTC.

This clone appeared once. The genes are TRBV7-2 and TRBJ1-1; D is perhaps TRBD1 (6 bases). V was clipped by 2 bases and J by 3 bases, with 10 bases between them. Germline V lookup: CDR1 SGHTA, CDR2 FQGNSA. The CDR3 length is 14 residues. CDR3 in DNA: TGTGCCAGCAGCTTAAGGGGGAGGGACACTGAAGCTTTCTTT. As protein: CASSLRGRDTEAFF.

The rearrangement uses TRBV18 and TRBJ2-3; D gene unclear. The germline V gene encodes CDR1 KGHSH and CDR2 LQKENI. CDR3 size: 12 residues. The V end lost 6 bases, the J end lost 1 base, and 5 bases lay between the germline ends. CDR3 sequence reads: CASSRGTDTQYF. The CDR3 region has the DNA TGTGCCAGCTCTCGAGGCACAGATACGCAGTATTTT. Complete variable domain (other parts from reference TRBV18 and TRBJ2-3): NAGVMQNPRHLVRRRGQEARLRCSPMKGHSHVYWYRQLPEEGLKFMVYLQKENIIDESGMPKERFSAEFPKEGPSILRIQQVVRGDSAAYFCASSRGTDTQYFGPGTRLTVL.

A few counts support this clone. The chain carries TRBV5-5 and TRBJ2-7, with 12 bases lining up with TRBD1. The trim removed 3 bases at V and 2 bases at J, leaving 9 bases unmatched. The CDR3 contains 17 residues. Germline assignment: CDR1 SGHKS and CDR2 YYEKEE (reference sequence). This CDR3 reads CASSSGTGGASPYEQYF. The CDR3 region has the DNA TGTGCCAGCAGCTCCGGGACAGGGGGCGCATCCCCCTACGAGCAGTACTTC. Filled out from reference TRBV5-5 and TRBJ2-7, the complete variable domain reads DAGVTQSPTHLIKTRGQQVTLRCSPISGHKSVSWYQQVLGQGPQFIFQYYEKEERGRGNFPDRFSARQFPNYSSELNVNALLLGDSALYLCASSSGTGGASPYEQYFGPGTRLTVT.

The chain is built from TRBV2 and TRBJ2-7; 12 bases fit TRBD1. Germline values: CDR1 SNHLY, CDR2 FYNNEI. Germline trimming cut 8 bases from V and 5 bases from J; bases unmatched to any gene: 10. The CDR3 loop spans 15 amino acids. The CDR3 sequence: CASHQGQGAKDEQYF. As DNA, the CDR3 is TGTGCCAGCCACCAGGGACAGGGGGCTAAGGACGAGCAGTACTTC.

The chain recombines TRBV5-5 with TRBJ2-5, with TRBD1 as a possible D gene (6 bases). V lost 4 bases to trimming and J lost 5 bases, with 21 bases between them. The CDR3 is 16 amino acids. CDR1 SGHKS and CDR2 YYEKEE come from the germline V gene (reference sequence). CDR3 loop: CASSRVAPTGSETQYF. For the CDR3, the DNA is TGTGCCAGCAGCAGAGTGGCGCCAACAGGGTCGGAGACCCAGTACTTC.

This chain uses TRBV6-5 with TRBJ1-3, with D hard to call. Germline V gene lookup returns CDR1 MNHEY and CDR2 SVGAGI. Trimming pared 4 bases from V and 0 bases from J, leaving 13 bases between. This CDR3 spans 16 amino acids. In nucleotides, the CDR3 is TGTGCCAGCAGTTCTCAATCTGGGAGCTCTGGAAACACCATATATTTT. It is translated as CASSSQSGSSGNTIYF.

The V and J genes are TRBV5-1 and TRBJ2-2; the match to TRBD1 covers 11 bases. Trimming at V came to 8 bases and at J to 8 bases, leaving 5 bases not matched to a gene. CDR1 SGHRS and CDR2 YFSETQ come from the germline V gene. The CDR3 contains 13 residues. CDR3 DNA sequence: TGCGCCAGTCGGACAGGGGGCATGGGGGAGCTGTTTTTT. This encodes CASRTGGMGELFF.

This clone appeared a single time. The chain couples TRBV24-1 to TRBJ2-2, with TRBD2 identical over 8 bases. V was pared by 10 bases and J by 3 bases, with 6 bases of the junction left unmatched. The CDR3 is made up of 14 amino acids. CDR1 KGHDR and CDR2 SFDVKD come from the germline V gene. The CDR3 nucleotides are TGTGCCACTACCGGGAGGGGTGACACCGGGGAGCTGTTTTTT. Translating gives CATTGRGDTGELFF.

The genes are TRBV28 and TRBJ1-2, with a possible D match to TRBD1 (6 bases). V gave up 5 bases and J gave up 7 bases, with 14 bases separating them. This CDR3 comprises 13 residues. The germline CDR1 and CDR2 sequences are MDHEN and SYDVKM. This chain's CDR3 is CASSPTGIAGYTF. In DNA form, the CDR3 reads TGTGCCAGCAGTCCTACAGGGATCGCTGGCTACACCTTC.

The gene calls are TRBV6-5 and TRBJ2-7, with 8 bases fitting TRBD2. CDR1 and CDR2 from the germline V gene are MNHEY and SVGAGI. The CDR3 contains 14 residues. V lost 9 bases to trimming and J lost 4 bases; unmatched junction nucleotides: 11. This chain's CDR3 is CASAAGGWIYEQYF. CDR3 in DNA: TGTGCCAGTGCCGCGGGAGGATGGATTTACGAGCAGTACTTC.

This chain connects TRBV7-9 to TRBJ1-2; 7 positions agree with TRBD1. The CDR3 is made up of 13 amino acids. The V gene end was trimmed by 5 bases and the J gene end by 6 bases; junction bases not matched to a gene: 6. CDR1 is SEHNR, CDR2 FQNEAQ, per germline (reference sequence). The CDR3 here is CASSKQGRNGYTF. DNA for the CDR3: TGTGCCAGCAGCAAACAGGGGAGGAATGGCTACACCTTC. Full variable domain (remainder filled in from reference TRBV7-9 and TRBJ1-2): DTGVSQNPRHKITKRGQNVTFRCDPISEHNRLYWYRQTLGQGPEFLTYFQNEAQLEKSRLLSDRFSAERPKGSFSTLEIQRTEQGDSAMYLCASSKQGRNGYTFGSGTRLTVV.

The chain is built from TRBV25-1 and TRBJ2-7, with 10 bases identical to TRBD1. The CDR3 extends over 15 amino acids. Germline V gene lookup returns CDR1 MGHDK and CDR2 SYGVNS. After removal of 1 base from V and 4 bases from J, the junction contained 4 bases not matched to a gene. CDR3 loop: CASSEFDRGRYEQYF. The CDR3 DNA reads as TGTGCCAGCAGTGAATTTGACAGGGGGCGGTACGAGCAGTACTTC.

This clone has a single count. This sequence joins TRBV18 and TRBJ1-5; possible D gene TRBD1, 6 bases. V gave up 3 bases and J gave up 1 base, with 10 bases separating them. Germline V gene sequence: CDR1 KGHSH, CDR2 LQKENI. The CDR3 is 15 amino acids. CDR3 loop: CASSPAGASNQPQHF. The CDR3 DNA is TGTGCCAGCTCACCCGCGGGGGCAAGCAATCAGCCCCAGCATTTT.

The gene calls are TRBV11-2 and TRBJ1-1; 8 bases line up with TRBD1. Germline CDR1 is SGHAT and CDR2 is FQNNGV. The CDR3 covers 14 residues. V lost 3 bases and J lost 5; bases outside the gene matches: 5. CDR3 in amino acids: CASSLVNRGTEAFF. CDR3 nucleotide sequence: TGTGCCAGCAGCTTGGTCAACAGGGGGACTGAAGCTTTCTTT.

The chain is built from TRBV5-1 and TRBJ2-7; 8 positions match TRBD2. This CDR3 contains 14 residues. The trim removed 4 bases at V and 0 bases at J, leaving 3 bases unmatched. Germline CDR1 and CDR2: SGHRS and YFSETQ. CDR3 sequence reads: CASSLAGPSYEQYF. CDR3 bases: TGCGCCAGCAGCCTAGCGGGTCCCTCCTACGAGCAGTACTTC. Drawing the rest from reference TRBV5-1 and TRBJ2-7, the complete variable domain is KAGVTQTPRYLIKTRGQQVTLSCSPISGHRSVSWYQQTPGQGLQFLFEYFSETQRNKGNFPGRFSGRQFSNSRSEMNVSTLELGDSALYLCASSLAGPSYEQYFGPGTRLTVT.

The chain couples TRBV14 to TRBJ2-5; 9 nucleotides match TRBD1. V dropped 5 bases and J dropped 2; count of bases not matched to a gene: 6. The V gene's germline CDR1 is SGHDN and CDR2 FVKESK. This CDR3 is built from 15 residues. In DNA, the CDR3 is TGTGCCAGCAGCTTTACAGGGGGCCCGCAAGAGACCCAGTACTTC. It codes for CASSFTGGPQETQYF.

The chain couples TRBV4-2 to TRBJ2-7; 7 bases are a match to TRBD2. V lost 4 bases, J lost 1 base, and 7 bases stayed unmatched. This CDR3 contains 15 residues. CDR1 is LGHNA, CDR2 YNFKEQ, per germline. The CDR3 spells CASSPNQRGSYEQYF. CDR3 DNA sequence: TGTGCCAGCAGCCCTAACCAGCGGGGATCCTACGAGCAGTACTTC.

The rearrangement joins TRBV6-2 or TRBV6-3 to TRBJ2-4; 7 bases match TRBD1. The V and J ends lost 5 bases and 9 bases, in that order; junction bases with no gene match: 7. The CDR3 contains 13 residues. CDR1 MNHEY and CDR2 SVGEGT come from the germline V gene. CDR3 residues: CASSAQGMAIQYF. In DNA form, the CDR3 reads TGTGCCAGCAGTGCACAGGGGATGGCCATTCAGTACTTC.

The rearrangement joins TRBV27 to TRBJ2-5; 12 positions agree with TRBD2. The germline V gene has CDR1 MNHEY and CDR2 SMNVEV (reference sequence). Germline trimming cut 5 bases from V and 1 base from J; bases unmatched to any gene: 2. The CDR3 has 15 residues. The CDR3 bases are TGTGCCAGCAGTGAACTAGCGGGAGGCCAAGAGACCCAGTACTTC. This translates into CASSELAGGQETQYF.

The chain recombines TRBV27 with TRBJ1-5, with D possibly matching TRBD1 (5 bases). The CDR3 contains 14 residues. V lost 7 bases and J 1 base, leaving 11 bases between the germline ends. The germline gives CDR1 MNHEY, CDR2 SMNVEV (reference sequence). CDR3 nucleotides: TGTGCCAGCAAACTTCAGGGAAGCAATCAGCCCCAGCATTTT. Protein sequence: CASKLQGSNQPQHF.

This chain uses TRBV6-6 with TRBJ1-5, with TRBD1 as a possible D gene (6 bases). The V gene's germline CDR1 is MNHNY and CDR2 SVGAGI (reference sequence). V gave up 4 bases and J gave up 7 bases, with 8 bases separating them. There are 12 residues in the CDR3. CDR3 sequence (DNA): TGTGCCAGCAGTTCCGGACAGCAGCCCCAGCATTTT. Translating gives CASSSGQQPQHF.

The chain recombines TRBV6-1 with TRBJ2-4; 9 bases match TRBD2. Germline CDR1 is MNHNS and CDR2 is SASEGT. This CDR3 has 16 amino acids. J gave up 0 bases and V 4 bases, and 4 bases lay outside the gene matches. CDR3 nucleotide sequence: TGTGCCAGCAGTGGTGCGACTAGCGGAGCCAAAAACATTCAGTACTTC. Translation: CASSGATSGAKNIQYF.

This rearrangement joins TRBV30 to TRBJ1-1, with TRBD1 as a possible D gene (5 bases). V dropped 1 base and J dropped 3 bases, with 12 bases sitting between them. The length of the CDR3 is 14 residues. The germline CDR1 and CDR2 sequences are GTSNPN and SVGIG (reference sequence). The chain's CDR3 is CAWSAFSGYTEAFF. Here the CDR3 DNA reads TGTGCCTGGAGTGCCTTTTCAGGGTACACTGAAGCTTTCTTT.

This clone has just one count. CDR3 amino acids: CASSLGIGKRGTGELFF. For the CDR3, the DNA is TGCGCCAGCAGCTTGGGAATTGGGAAAAGGGGCACCGGGGAGCTGTTTTTT. This chain joins TRBV5-1 and TRBJ2-2, with D possibly matching TRBD1 (5 bases). Per the germline V gene, CDR1 is SGHRS and CDR2 is YFSETQ. The CDR3 covers 17 residues. Trimming removed 0 bases from V and 4 bases from J, with 16 bases in between.

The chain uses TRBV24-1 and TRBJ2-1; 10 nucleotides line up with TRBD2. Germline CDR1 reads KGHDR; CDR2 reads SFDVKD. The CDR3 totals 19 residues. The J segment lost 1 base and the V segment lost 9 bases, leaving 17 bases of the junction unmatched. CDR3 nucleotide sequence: TGTGCCACCCCCCAGCTTTTGGGACTAGCGACCGAATCCTACAATGAGCAGTTCTTC. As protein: CATPQLLGLATESYNEQFF.

The chain's CDR3 is CASSISRGTSGFSNEQFF. The CDR3 region has the DNA TGTGCCAGTAGTATAAGCCGGGGGACTAGCGGCTTTTCCAATGAGCAGTTCTTC. The chain employs TRBV19 and TRBJ2-1, with TRBD2 matching 11 bases. Germline V gene data show CDR1 as LNHDA and CDR2 as SQIVND (reference sequence). V shed 2 bases and J 6 bases; nucleotides not matched to a gene: 12. This CDR3 contains 18 residues.